What follows are 9 T cell receptor beta chains derived from one specimen sequenced in a study of CD8+CD57+ T cells in acquired aplastic anemia. The patients chosen for sequencing had shown expansion of CD8+CD57+ cells (detected by flow cytometry). The template used for profiling TCR beta VDJ and CDR3 was genomic DNA. Each CDR3 protein gets one entry after TCRdb re-called the reads with MiXCR. The table shows about 180,000 distinct CDR3 sequences, with roughly 65% occurring only once. The source material was sorted CD4+, CD8+, or CD8+CD57+ T cells (not recorded which) from PBMCs. All receptors derive from a human donor with aplastic anemia.

J is TRBJ2-3 and V is TRBV15; D remains ambiguous. The CDR3 runs 16 residues. Trimming shortened V by 0 bases and J by 0 bases, and 10 bases separated the two germline ends. CDR1 LNHNV and CDR2 YYDKDF come from the germline V gene (reference sequence). The CDR3: CATSRDQAFSTDTQYF. CDR3 coding DNA: TGTGCCACCAGCAGAGATCAGGCATTTAGCACAGATACGCAGTATTTT.

This chain uses TRBV29-1 with TRBJ1-1; maybe TRBD1 (5 bases). V lost 5 bases and J lost 4, with 14 bases in between. This CDR3 contains 13 residues. Per the germline V gene, CDR1 is SQVTM and CDR2 is ANQGSEA. CDR3 protein: CSVTGRATTEAFF. CDR3 nucleotides: TGCAGCGTTACAGGTAGGGCGACCACTGAAGCTTTCTTT.

The chain couples TRBV20-1 to TRBJ2-5; D gene ambiguous. The ends were cut back, 3 bases at V and 5 bases at J, with 10 bases in the middle. This CDR3 comprises 12 residues. Germline V lookup: CDR1 DFQATT, CDR2 SNEGSKA (reference sequence). CDR3 bases: TGCAGTGCTAGTAGTGGTACGGAGACCCAGTACTTC. Translated, it gives CSASSGTETQYF.

This clonotype was detected ten times or more. This sequence joins TRBV5-4 and TRBJ2-3; the D gene is possibly TRBD2 (6 bases). The CDR3 is made up of 14 amino acids. V lost 3 bases, J lost 7 bases, and 15 bases lay in between. Per the germline V gene, CDR1 is SGHNT and CDR2 is YYREEE (reference sequence). CDR3 sequence reads: CASSSGLSIHTQYF. The CDR3 DNA is TGTGCCAGCAGCTCTGGACTATCCATCCATACGCAGTATTTT.

At least ten counts were recorded for this clonotype. This chain links TRBV20-1 with TRBJ1-2; D uncertain. The CDR3 runs to 11 residues. The germline V gene encodes CDR1 DFQATT and CDR2 SNEGSKA (reference sequence). Trimming shortened V by 3 bases and J by 7 bases, and 9 bases separated the two germline ends. CDR3 sequence: CSASTKGGYTF. For the CDR3, the DNA is TGCAGTGCTAGCACTAAGGGTGGCTACACCTTC.

This chain links TRBV7-9 with TRBJ2-5; 12 bases line up with TRBD1. CDR1 SEHNR and CDR2 FQNEAQ come from the germline V gene (reference sequence). V was clipped by 1 base and J by 1 base; unmatched bases: 1. The CDR3 has 16 amino acids. The CDR3: CASSLEGQGAQETQYF. The CDR3, as DNA: TGTGCCAGCAGCTTAGAGGGACAGGGGGCCCAAGAGACCCAGTACTTC.

This clonotype was seen repeatedly, ten times or more. The V gene is TRBV11-2, the J gene TRBJ2-1; D possibly corresponds to TRBD2 (6 bases). Germline V lookup: CDR1 SGHAT, CDR2 FQNNGV. The CDR3 sequence is 17 residues long. Trimming took off 1 base at V and 5 bases at J, with 18 bases between the two ends. CDR3 amino acids: CASSLGWGGNTNNEQFF. The CDR3 DNA follows: TGTGCCAGCAGCTTAGGATGGGGCGGGAATACAAACAATGAGCAGTTCTTC.

The table lists this clonotype with many counts. This chain links TRBV5-1 with TRBJ2-7; no reliable D call. Trimming took 2 bases from V and 6 from J, leaving 12 bases between them. CDR1 is SGHRS, CDR2 YFSETQ, per germline. The CDR3 has 13 amino acids. CDR3 DNA: TGCGCCAGCAGCTTAGGCTCTATTGCCGAGCAGTACTTC. This gives the protein CASSLGSIAEQYF.

This clonotype was recorded many times. The chain has TRBV2 and TRBJ1-4; TRBD1 is a possible D gene (5 bases). The V gene lost 5 bases and the J gene lost 1 base, with 14 bases spanning the gap. Germline CDR1 SNHLY, CDR2 FYNNEI. The CDR3 has 16 amino acids. CDR3 residues: CASSIESTVTNEKLFF. The CDR3 coding sequence is TGTGCCAGCAGTATTGAATCGACAGTAACTAATGAAAAACTGTTTTTT.